This TCR beta chain is from a study of T cells after yellow fever vaccination. This clonotype appeared a few times. The CDR3 is made up of 16 amino acids. CDR1 is SGHAT and CDR2 is FQDESV in the germline V gene (reference sequence). Trimming stripped 3 bases from V and 1 base from J, with 14 bases between. The 5'RACE template-switching step produced TCR cDNA and added a universal primer site and UMIs. One entry per CDR3 protein results from TCRdb running MiXCR on the 5' RACE reads. The sample yields around 600,000 distinct CDR3 sequences, over 9% seen once. The receptor comes from a man aged 25-45 years who received the YFV17D yellow fever vaccine. This chain connects TRBV11-1 to TRBJ2-3, with D perhaps matching TRBD1 or TRBD2 (5 bases each). Here the sequenced sample was PBMCs, taken on the day of the yellow fever booster vaccination. This chain's CDR3 is CASSFDRGQGTDTQYF. CDR3 nucleotides: TGTGCCAGCAGCTTCGACCGGGGCCAGGGCACAGATACGCAGTATTTT.